This passage covers 5 T cell receptor beta chains from one sample sequenced in a study of T cells in Graves' hyperthyroidism and ophthalmopathy. Regions amplified from RNA transcripts were the TCR beta CDR3 regions. HTBI primers were employed in a first-round RT-PCR of the TCR CDR3. Via MiXCR, TCRdb re-called the multiplex PCR reads, giving one row per CDR3 protein. In the table there are some 760,000 distinct CDR3 sequences, around 15% of which are singletons. The sequenced sample consisted of blood. The source is a woman aged 18-29 years with Graves' hyperthyroidism.

This clonotype appeared many times. V gene TRBV27 combines with J gene TRBJ2-7; no clear D gene. Trimming removed 6 bases at V and 2 bases at J, with 14 bases between. The CDR3 has 14 residues. Germline V lookup: CDR1 MNHEY, CDR2 SMNVEV (reference sequence). The CDR3 nucleotides read TGTGCCAGCAGGGTCAGGAACTCTGCCTACGAGCAGTACTTC. As protein: CASRVRNSAYEQYF.

At least ten counts were recorded for this clonotype. The chain has TRBV28 and TRBJ2-7; tentatively, D is TRBD1 or TRBD2 (5 bases each). This CDR3 spans 14 amino acids. Deletions cut 11 bases from V and 5 bases from J, with 22 bases between. The germline gives CDR1 MDHEN, CDR2 SYDVKM. In DNA form, the CDR3 reads TGTGCCGTCACCCACTGGGGGACGGTTAACGAGCAGTACTTC. Protein product: CAVTHWGTVNEQYF.

The table lists this clonotype with many counts. V is TRBV9 and J is TRBJ2-3, with 7 bases matching TRBD2. The germline gives CDR1 SGDLS, CDR2 YYNGEE. Trimming at V came to 3 bases and at J to 2 bases, leaving 6 bases not matched to a gene. The CDR3 is 15 residues long. This chain's CDR3 is CASSARTSPTDTQYF. The DNA for the CDR3 is TGTGCCAGCAGCGCGCGGACTAGTCCCACAGATACGCAGTATTTT. The full variable domain, in which reference TRBV9 and TRBJ2-3 provide the parts outside the CDR3, is DSGVTQTPKHLITATGQRVTLRCSPRSGDLSVYWYQQSLDQGLQFLIQYYNGEERAKGNILERFSAQQFPDLHSELNLSSLELGDSALYFCASSARTSPTDTQYFGPGTRLTVL.

This chain links TRBV7-9 with TRBJ1-1; 12 nucleotides match TRBD1. Per germline, CDR1 SEHNR and CDR2 FQNEAQ (reference sequence). The CDR3 is 17 residues long. The V segment lost 5 bases and the J segment 6 bases; nucleotides outside the gene matches: 13. CDR3 loop: CASSATGTGGDGAEAFF. The CDR3 DNA is TGTGCCAGCAGCGCTACCGGGACAGGGGGCGATGGGGCTGAAGCTTTCTTT.

This clonotype occurred many times. The chain uses TRBV7-2 and TRBJ2-5, with D perhaps matching TRBD1 (6 bases). Germline V gene sequence: CDR1 SGHTA, CDR2 FQGNSA. This CDR3 comprises 12 residues. Trimming left V 6 bases short and J 3 bases short, with 8 bases between. CDR3 sequence reads: CASRNREETQYF. In nucleotides, the CDR3 is TGTGCCAGCAGAAACAGGGAAGAGACCCAGTACTTC.